A single T cell receptor (beta chain) is shown here with its context. As yet, its antigen is unknown. The V end was cut by 1 base, the J end by 3 bases, with 10 bases between. Germline CDR1 SGHTA, CDR2 FQGNSA. The CDR3 is 15 amino acids. This sample is drawn from a study of shared clonotypes between healthy human individuals. Findings and caveats of the study: Non-shared clonotypes showed lower generation probabilities than clonotypes common to all four donors. Tissues were not sampled, only blood, and their repertoires likely differ.

Terminally differentiated effector memory CD45RA+ cells were excluded from the naive CD8 cells, which were CD45RO-negative and positively selected for CCR7. The authors ran the assay at deep level. TCRdb's copy holds only in-frame clones and misses some; the assay was immunoSEQ multiplex PCR. The sample has about 580,000 clones, roughly 98% seen once. The TCR was taken from a man aged 25 to 40 in good health. This chain links TRBV7-2 with TRBJ2-1, with D unresolved. Sequencing was carried out using naive CD8+ T cells sorted from blood. CDR3 residues: CASSLVGEYYNEQFF. The DNA for the CDR3 is TGTGCCAGCAGCTTAGTCGGAGAGTACTACAATGAGCAGTTCTTC.